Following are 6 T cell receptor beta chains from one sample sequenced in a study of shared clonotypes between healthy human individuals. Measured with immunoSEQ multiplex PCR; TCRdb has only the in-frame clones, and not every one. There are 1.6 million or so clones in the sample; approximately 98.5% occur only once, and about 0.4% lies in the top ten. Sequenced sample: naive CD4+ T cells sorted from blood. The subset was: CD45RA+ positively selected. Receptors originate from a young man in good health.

The CDR3 loop is CASSEGPGRHEQYF. The CDR3 bases are TGCGCCAGCAGTGAGGGGCCAGGGAGGCACGAGCAGTACTTC. The chain has TRBV10-1 and TRBJ2-7; a possible D gene is TRBD2 (6 bases). Germline lookup yields CDR1 WNHNN and CDR2 SYGVQD (reference sequence). CDR3 size: 14 residues. The V gene lost 2 bases and the J gene lost 5 bases, with 13 bases spanning the gap.

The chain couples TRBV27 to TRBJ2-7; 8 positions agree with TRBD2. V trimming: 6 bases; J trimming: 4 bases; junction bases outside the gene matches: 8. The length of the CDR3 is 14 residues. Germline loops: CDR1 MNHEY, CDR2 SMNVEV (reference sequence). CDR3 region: CASSPSGSEYEQYF. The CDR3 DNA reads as TGTGCCAGCAGCCCAAGCGGGAGTGAGTACGAGCAGTACTTC.

CDR3 residues: CASRPPTGRTEAFF. For the CDR3, the DNA is TGTGCCAGCAGACCCCCCACAGGGAGGACTGAAGCTTTCTTT. This chain joins TRBV28 and TRBJ1-1; D perhaps matches TRBD1 (6 bases). V lost 6 bases and J 5 bases, leaving 16 bases between the germline ends. The V gene's germline CDR1 is MDHEN and CDR2 SYDVKM. CDR3 length: 14 residues.

CDR3 nucleotides: TGTGCCAGCATGGGTGGGTTCAATCAGCCCCAGCATTTT. Its protein product is CASMGGFNQPQHF. V gene TRBV6-1 combines with J gene TRBJ1-5; D remains ambiguous. The CDR3 extends over 13 amino acids. The germline CDR1 and CDR2 sequences are MNHNS and SASEGT. V was clipped by 7 bases and J by 3 bases, with 10 bases between them.

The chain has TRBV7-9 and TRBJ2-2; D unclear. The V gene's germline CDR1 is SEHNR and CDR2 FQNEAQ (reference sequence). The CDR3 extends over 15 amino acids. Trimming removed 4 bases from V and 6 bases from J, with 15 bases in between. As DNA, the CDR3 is TGTGCCAGCAGCTCCTCTCCACCAAGCTCCGGGGAGCTGTTTTTT. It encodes CASSSSPPSSGELFF. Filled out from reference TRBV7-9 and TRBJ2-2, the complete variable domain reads DTGVSQNPRHKITKRGQNVTFRCDPISEHNRLYWYRQTLGQGPEFLTYFQNEAQLEKSRLLSDRFSAERPKGSFSTLEIQRTEQGDSAMYLCASSSSPPSSGELFFGEGSRLTVL.

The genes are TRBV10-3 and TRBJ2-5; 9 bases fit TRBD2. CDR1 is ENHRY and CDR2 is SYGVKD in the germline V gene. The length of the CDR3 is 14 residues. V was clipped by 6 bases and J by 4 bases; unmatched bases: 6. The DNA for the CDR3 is TGTGCCATCAGGGGACTAGCAGCCCGAGAGACCCAGTACTTC. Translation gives CAIRGLAARETQYF.